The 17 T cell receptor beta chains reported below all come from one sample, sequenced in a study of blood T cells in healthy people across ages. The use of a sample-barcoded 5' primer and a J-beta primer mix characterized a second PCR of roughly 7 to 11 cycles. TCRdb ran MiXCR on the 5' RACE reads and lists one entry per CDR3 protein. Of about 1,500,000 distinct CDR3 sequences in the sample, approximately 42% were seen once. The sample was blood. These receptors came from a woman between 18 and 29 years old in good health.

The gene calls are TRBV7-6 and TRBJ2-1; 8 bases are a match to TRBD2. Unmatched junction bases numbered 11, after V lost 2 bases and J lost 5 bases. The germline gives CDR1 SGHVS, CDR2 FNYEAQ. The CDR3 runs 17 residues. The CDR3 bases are TGTGCCAGCAGCTTAAACTTCGGGGCGGGGGGTAACAATGAGCAGTTCTTC. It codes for CASSLNFGAGGNNEQFF.

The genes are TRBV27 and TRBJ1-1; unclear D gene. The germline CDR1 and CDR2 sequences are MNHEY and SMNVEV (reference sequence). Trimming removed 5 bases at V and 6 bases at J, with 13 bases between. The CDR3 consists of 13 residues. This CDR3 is CASSPSGFAEAFF. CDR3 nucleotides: TGTGCCAGCAGTCCATCAGGATTCGCTGAAGCTTTCTTT.

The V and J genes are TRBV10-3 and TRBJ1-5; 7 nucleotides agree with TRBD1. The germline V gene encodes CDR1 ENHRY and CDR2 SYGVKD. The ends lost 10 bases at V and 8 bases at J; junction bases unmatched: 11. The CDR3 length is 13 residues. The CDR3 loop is CATGTDVREPQHF. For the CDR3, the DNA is TGTGCCACCGGGACAGACGTTAGGGAGCCCCAGCATTTT.

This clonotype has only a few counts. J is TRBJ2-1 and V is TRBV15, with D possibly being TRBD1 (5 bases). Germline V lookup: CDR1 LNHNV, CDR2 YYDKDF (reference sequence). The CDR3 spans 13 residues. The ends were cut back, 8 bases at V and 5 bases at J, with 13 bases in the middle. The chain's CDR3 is CATRSTGDNEQFF. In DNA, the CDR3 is TGTGCCACCCGATCAACAGGAGACAATGAGCAGTTCTTC. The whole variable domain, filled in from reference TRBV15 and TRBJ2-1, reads DAMVIQNPRYQVTQFGKPVTLSCSQTLNHNVMYWYQQKSSQAPKLLFHYYDKDFNNEADTPDNFQSRRPNTSFCFLDIRSPGLGDTAMYLCATRSTGDNEQFFGPGTRLTVL.

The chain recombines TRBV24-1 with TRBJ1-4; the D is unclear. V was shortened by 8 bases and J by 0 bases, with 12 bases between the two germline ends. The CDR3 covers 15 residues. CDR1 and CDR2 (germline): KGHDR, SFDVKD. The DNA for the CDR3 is TGTGCCACCAAAGTATGTCCTGCAACTAATGAAAAACTGTTTTTT. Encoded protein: CATKVCPATNEKLFF.

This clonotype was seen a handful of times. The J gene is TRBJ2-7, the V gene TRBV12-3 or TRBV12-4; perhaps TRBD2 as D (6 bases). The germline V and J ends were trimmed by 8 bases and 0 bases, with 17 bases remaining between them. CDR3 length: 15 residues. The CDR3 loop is CASADGDSSSYEQYF. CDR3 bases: TGTGCCAGCGCCGATGGGGACTCGAGCTCCTACGAGCAGTACTTC.

The chain's CDR3 is CASSFGLLNSPLHF. Here the CDR3 DNA reads TGTGCCAGCAGCTTTGGTCTCCTCAATTCACCCCTCCACTTT. V gene TRBV7-2 combines with J gene TRBJ1-6, with no clear D. V was cut by 3 bases and J by 7 bases, with 10 bases left in between. Germline CDR1 is SGHTA and CDR2 is FQGNSA. The length of the CDR3 is 14 residues.

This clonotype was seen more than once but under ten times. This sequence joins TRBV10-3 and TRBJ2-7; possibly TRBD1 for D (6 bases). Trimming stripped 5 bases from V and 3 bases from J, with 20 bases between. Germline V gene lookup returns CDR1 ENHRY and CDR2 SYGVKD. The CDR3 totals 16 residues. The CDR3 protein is CAISSSGAPYHYEQYF. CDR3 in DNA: TGTGCCATCAGTTCCTCAGGGGCGCCCTACCACTACGAGCAGTACTTC.

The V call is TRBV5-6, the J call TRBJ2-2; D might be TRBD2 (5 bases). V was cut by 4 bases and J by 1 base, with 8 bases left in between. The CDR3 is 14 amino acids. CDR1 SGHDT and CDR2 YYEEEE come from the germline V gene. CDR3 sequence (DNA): TGTGCCAGCAGCCCACTAGAGAACACCGGGGAGCTGTTTTTT. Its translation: CASSPLENTGELFF.

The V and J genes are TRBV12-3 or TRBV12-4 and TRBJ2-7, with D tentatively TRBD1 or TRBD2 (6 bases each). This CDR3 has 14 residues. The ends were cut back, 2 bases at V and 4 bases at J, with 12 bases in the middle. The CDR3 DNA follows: TGTGCCAGCAGTTTATCGGCGGGACAATACGAGCAGTACTTC. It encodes CASSLSAGQYEQYF.

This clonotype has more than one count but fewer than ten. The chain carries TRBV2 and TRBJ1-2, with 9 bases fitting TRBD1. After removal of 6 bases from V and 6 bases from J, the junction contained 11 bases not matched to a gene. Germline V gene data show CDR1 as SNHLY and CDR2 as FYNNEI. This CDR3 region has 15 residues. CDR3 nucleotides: TGTGCCAGCAGCCCTTCCGGGACAGGGATTGATGGCTACACCTTC. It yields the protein CASSPSGTGIDGYTF. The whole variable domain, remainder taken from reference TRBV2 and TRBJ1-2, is EPEVTQTPSHQVTQMGQEVILRCVPISNHLYFYWYRQILGQKVEFLVSFYNNEISEKSEIFDDQFSVERPDGSNFTLKIRSTKLEDSAMYFCASSPSGTGIDGYTFGSGTRLTVV.

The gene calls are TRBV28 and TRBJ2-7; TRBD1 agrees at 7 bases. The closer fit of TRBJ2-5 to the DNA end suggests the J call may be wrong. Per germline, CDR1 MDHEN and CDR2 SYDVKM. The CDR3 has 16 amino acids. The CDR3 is CASSPQGRRPRETQYF. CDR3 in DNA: TGTGCCAGCAGTCCACAGGGGCGGCGCCCTCGGGAGACCCAGTACTTC.

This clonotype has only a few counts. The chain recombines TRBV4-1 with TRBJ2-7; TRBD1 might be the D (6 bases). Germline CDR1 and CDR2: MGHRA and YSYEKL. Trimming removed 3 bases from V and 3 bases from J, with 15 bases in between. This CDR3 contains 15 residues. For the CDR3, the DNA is TGCGCCAGCAGCCAGGAATCCGGGACAAACTACGAGCAGTACTTC. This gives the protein CASSQESGTNYEQYF.

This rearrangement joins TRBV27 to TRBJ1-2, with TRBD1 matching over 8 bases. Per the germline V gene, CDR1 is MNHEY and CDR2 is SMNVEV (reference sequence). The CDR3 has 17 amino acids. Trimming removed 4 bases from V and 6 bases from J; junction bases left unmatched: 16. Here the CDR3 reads CASSSSSGQGRRDGYTF. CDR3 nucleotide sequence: TGTGCCAGCAGTTCCTCATCCGGACAGGGAAGAAGAGATGGCTACACCTTC.

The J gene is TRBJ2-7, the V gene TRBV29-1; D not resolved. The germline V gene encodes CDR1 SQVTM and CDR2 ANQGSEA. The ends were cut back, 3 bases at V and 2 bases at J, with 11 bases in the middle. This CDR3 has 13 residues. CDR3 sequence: CSVESENPYEQYF. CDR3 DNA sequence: TGCAGCGTTGAGTCCGAGAACCCCTACGAGCAGTACTTC.

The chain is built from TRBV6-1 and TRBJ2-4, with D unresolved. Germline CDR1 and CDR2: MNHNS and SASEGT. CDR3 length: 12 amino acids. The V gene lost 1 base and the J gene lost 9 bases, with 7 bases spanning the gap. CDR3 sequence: CASSEGAIIQYF. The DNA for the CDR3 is TGTGCCAGCAGTGAAGGGGCCATCATTCAGTACTTC.

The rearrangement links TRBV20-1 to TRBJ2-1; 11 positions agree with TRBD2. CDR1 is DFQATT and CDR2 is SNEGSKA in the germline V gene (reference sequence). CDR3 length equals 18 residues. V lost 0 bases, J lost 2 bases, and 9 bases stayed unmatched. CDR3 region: CSARDWGRLAGTYNEQFF. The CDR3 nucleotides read TGCAGTGCTAGAGATTGGGGCCGACTAGCGGGAACCTACAATGAGCAGTTCTTC.